This TCR beta chain derives from a study of technical replicates of blood from a handful of donors. The CDR3 extends over 16 amino acids. CDR1 and CDR2 from the germline V gene are SGHVS and FNYEAQ. Trimming cost V 5 bases and J 2 bases; bases outside gene matches: 8. Assay used: immunoSEQ multiplex PCR; TCRdb lists only in-frame clones, some missing. The data contain approximately 84,000 clones, roughly 98% of them singletons. This TCR came from a human donor in good health. What was sequenced was T cells isolated from PBMCs. The chain has TRBV7-6 and TRBJ2-2; 7 bases match TRBD1. The CDR3 DNA reads TGTGCCAGCAGCCCACGACAGGGCCTTAACACCGGGGAGCTGTTTTTT. This codes for CASSPRQGLNTGELFF.